The 7 T cell receptor beta chains in this list originate from one sample, sequenced in a study of blood T cell repertoires in COVID-19. Produced via immunoSEQ multiplex PCR; TCRdb's table is partial and in-frame only. The sample records about 130,000 clones, about 80% being singletons. Sequencing was done on a sample of peripheral blood. The receptors originated from a woman over 75 with acute or convalescent COVID-19.

The rearrangement joins TRBV18 to TRBJ2-6; no firm D call. V lost 3 bases, J lost 0 bases, and 12 bases lay in between. The CDR3 has 17 amino acids. The V gene's germline CDR1 is KGHSH and CDR2 LQKENI. The CDR3 loop is CASSPPQFLSGANVLTF. The CDR3 nucleotides read TGTGCCAGCTCACCCCCGCAGTTTCTCTCTGGGGCCAACGTCCTGACTTTC.

In its sample, this clone was seen once. The chain is built from TRBV5-1 and TRBJ2-7; 9 nucleotides match TRBD2. Per the germline V gene, CDR1 is SGHRS and CDR2 is YFSETQ. CDR3 size: 16 residues. The V gene end was trimmed by 4 bases and the J gene end by 0 bases; junction bases not matched to a gene: 8. CDR3 bases: TGCGCCAGCAGCGATAATAGCGGGGGTGACTCCTACGAGCAGTACTTC. This sequence encodes CASSDNSGGDSYEQYF.

This clone was found a few times. The chain recombines TRBV19 with TRBJ1-2; the D gene is possibly TRBD1 (5 bases). The CDR3 is made up of 15 amino acids. V lost 3 bases and J lost 3, with 14 bases in between. Germline CDR1 LNHDA, CDR2 SQIVND (reference sequence). This CDR3 reads CASSIVVRDYYGYTF. In nucleotides, the CDR3 is TGTGCCAGTAGTATCGTGGTAAGGGACTACTATGGCTACACCTTC.

V gene TRBV19 combines with J gene TRBJ2-3; 9 positions match TRBD1. The V segment lost 5 bases and the J segment 5 bases; nucleotides outside the gene matches: 8. CDR1 and CDR2 (germline): LNHDA, SQIVND (reference sequence). The CDR3 runs 15 residues. The CDR3 here is CASSVTGQGLDTQYF. CDR3 nucleotide sequence: TGTGCCAGTAGTGTGACGGGACAGGGTTTAGATACGCAGTATTTT.

J is TRBJ1-4 and V is TRBV23-1; D may be TRBD1 (5 bases). TRBV23-1 is classed as an ORF, of uncertain function. Trimming removed 3 bases at V and 8 bases at J, with 19 bases between. The CDR3 spans 16 residues. This CDR3 is CASSHPGRGVEEKLFF. The CDR3, as DNA: TGCGCCAGCAGTCATCCTGGTCGGGGGGTAGAGGAAAAACTGTTTTTT.

V usage is TRBV29-1 and J usage is TRBJ1-2; D may be TRBD1 (5 bases). This CDR3 spans 12 amino acids. The germline gives CDR1 SQVTM, CDR2 ANQGSEA. V lost 4 bases and J lost 5, with 11 bases in between. The CDR3 here is CSVVIGAYGYTF. Here the CDR3 DNA reads TGCAGCGTTGTCATAGGGGCATATGGCTACACCTTC. The full variable domain, completed using reference TRBV29-1 and TRBJ1-2, is SAVISQKPSRDICQRGTSLTIQCQVDSQVTMMFWYRQQPGQSLTLIATANQGSEATYESGFVIDKFPISRPNLTFSTLTVSNMSPEDSSIYLCSVVIGAYGYTFGSGTRLTVV.

The chain employs TRBV9 and TRBJ1-4; D may be TRBD1 (5 bases). The V end lost 3 bases, the J end lost 3 bases, and 15 bases lay between the germline ends. CDR3 size: 16 residues. Germline CDR1 is SGDLS and CDR2 is YYNGEE. CDR3 coding DNA: TGTGCCAGCAGCGCCCATCAGGGTGGGGCTAATGAAAAACTGTTTTTT. Protein: CASSAHQGGANEKLFF.